Listed below are T cell receptor beta chains from one sample, sequenced in a study of OX40 agonist ivuxolimab in advanced cancers. Repertoires were generated with immunoSEQ multiplex PCR, while TCRdb's copy carries only in-frame clones and drops some. The repertoire holds 35,000 to 40,000 clones, with about 74% as singletons. The material sequenced was CD4+ or CD8+ T cells sorted from blood, taken in a trial of the OX40 agonist ivuxolimab. The receptor source for this set is an adult with an advanced solid tumor such as melanoma, head and neck, liver or kidney cancer. CDR3s include the opening cysteine and the closing phenylalanine or tryptophan. The D gene is left open where the match is weak. Some rows mark clone size as missing; the rest say once, few, many or name a class of expanded clone.

J | size | V | D | DNA | CDR3
TRBJ1-5 | . | TRBV4-3 | . | TGCGCCAGCAGCCAATCATCTCAGGGGTTCGGTCAGCCCCAGCATTTT | CASSQSSQGFGQPQHF
TRBJ1-2 | . | TRBV19 | TRBD1 | TGTGTCCCGACAGGGGGCCCATGGCGCTATGGCTACACCTTC | CVPTGGPWRYGYTF
TRBJ2-1 | . | TRBV9 | TRBD2 | TGTGCCAGCAGGGCTCTAGCGGGAGTCGGTAATGAGCAGTTCTTC | CASRALAGVGNEQFF
TRBJ1-1 | . | TRBV19 | TRBD1 | TGTGCCAGTAGTCTGCGACAGGGGATAAGACTGTCTGAAGCTTTCTTT | CASSLRQGIRLSEAFF
TRBJ1-5 | . | TRBV6-5 | . | TGTGCCAGCAGATCAGGGGGCAATCAGCCCCAGCATTTT | CASRSGGNQPQHF
TRBJ2-5 | . | TRBV7-9 | TRBD1 | TGTGCCAGCAGCTTAGCGCTACAGGGGGATGACCAGTACTTC | CASSLALQGDDQYF
TRBJ2-7 | few | TRBV2 | TRBD1 | TGTGCCAGCAGTACTGGACAGGCAACCTACGAGCAGTACTTC | CASSTGQATYEQYF
TRBJ1-1 | . | TRBV15 | . | TGTGCCACCAGCAGAGGCCTGAGCATGAACACTGAAGCTTTCTTT | CATSRGLSMNTEAFF
TRBJ1-1 | . | TRBV28 | . | TGTGCCAGCAGTTTATTTTCAGGGATTGGCACTGAAGCTTTCTTT | CASSLFSGIGTEAFF
TRBJ2-5 | few | TRBV7-2 | TRBD1 | TGTGCCAGCAGCTTGTGGCAGGGGGCGAGGGAGACCCAGTACTTC | CASSLWQGARETQYF
TRBJ1-1 | . | TRBV19 | TRBD1 | TGTGCCAGTACCTCAGGGGGCAGGAACACTGAAGCTTTCTTT | CASTSGGRNTEAFF
TRBJ1-5 | . | TRBV7-8 | TRBD1 | TGTGCCAGCAGTCGAGGGACAGGGAATCAGCCCCAGCATTTT | CASSRGTGNQPQHF
TRBJ1-4 | . | TRBV10-3 | . | TGTGCCATCAGTGAGTCACGCGTTGAAAAACTGTTTTTT | CAISESRVEKLFF
TRBJ2-1 | once | TRBV11-2 | . | TGTGCCAGCAGCTTGGTAGCCAATGAGCAGTTCTTC | CASSLVANEQFF
TRBJ1-1 | . | TRBV7-2 | . | TGTGCCAGCAGCCCGCTGCAGGGTTGGGTGAACACTGAAGCTTTCTTT | CASSPLQGWVNTEAFF
TRBJ2-1 | . | TRBV13 | . | TGTGCCAGCAGCTTAGGCCTTCTACAGCACAATGAGCAGTTCTTC | CASSLGLLQHNEQFF
TRBJ2-7 | . | TRBV7-6 | . | TGTGCCAGCAGCTTAGGGACGACTAGCGAGCAGTACTTC | CASSLGTTSEQYF
TRBJ2-7 | . | TRBV5-4 | TRBD2 | TGTGCCAGTACCAATCCTACTAGCGGGAGCTACGAGCAGTACTTC | CASTNPTSGSYEQYF
TRBJ2-7 | medium-sized | TRBV9 | TRBD2 | TGTGCCAGCAGCGCCGACACTAGCGGGAGAAAGGTGCAGTACTTC | CASSADTSGRKVQYF
TRBJ2-4 | . | TRBV28 | TRBD1 | TGTGCCAGCAGTTCCACCAGGGGGCCCAGGGACATTCAGTACTTC | CASSSTRGPRDIQYF
TRBJ2-1 | . | TRBV2 | . | TGTGCCAGCAGTGAGACTTCACAACCATACAATGAGCAGTTCTTC | CASSETSQPYNEQFF
TRBJ1-4 | . | TRBV2 | . | TGTGCCAGCAGCGGACAGCTTGCAACTAATGAAAAACTGTTTTTT | CASSGQLATNEKLFF
TRBJ1-1 | . | TRBV18 | . | TGTGCCAGCTCCGGTCAGGGGACAAACACTGAAGCTTTCTTT | CASSGQGTNTEAFF
TRBJ2-2 | . | TRBV29-1 | . | TGCAGCGTCGCACTTGGGGGTGGGCCCGGGGAGCTGTTTTTT | CSVALGGGPGELFF
TRBJ2-7 | . | TRBV28 | TRBD2 | TGTGCCAGTTCCGTCGGGGGGGCCCCCTCCTACGAGCAGTACTTC | CASSVGGAPSYEQYF
TRBJ1-4 | once | TRBV25-1 | TRBD1 | TGTGCCAGCAGTGAACTCTCCTGGGACAGCCCTAATGAAAAACTGTTTTTT | CASSELSWDSPNEKLFF
TRBJ2-1 | . | TRBV4-1 | . | TGCGCCAGCAGCCAGCTAGACATTATCTCCTACAATGAGCAGTTCTTC | CASSQLDIISYNEQFF
TRBJ1-3 | . | TRBV6-1 | TRBD1 | TGTGCCAGCAGCGCCCAGGGGGATGACACCATATATTTT | CASSAQGDDTIYF
TRBJ1-2 | . | TRBV6-4 | TRBD1 | TGTGCCAGCAGTGACCCGGGACAGGGGATTCATGGCTACACCTTC | CASSDPGQGIHGYTF
TRBJ2-3 | . | TRBV9 | . | TGTGCCAGCAGCGTAGGAGGTATGAACACAGATACGCAGTATTTT | CASSVGGMNTDTQYF
TRBJ2-2 | few | TRBV5-1 | . | TGCGCCAGCAGCTTGAACAGCGCGAACACCGGGGAGCTGTTTTTT | CASSLNSANTGELFF
TRBJ1-2 | . | TRBV7-9 | . | TGTGCCAGCAGCTTTGCAGGGAACGGCTACACCTTC | CASSFAGNGYTF
TRBJ2-7 | . | TRBV5-4 | . | TGTGCCAGCAGCTGGGACCCCGGGGTTGGCTACGAGCAGTACTTC | CASSWDPGVGYEQYF
TRBJ2-7 | . | TRBV30 | TRBD2 | TGTGCCTGGAGACCTTTCCCTGAACTAGCGGGAAGATACGAGCAGTACTTC | CAWRPFPELAGRYEQYF
TRBJ2-7 | . | TRBV20-1 | . | TGCAGTGCTGGGGACACTTACGAGCAGTACTTC | CSAGDTYEQYF
TRBJ1-1 | . | TRBV19 | TRBD1 | TGTGCCAGTAGACAGGGGGAACTGAACACTGAAGCTTTCTTT | CASRQGELNTEAFF
TRBJ2-5 | . | TRBV5-4 | TRBD2 | TGTGCCAGCAGCCCTTCCGGGACTAGCGGAAAAGAGACCCAGTACTTC | CASSPSGTSGKETQYF
TRBJ2-5 | . | TRBV7-7 | . | TGTGCTAGCAGCTTAGGCCGGACACTGCAAGAGACCCAGTACTTC | CASSLGRTLQETQYF
TRBJ1-5 | few | TRBV12-1 | . | TGTGCCAGCAGCCTAAGACAGGGGGCTGCTCAGCCCCAGCATTTT | CASSLRQGAAQPQHF
TRBJ1-2 | . | TRBV28 | TRBD1 | TGTGCCAGCAGTCGACGGACAGGGGGGAGAGGCTACACCTTC | CASSRRTGGRGYTF
TRBJ1-3 | . | TRBV7-2 | . | TGTGCCAGCAGCCAAAAACCCCCCTATCATACTGGAAACACCATGTATTTT | CASSQKPPYHTGNTMYF
TRBJ2-1 | . | TRBV2 | TRBD2 | TGTGCCAGCAGTGGGGGGGGACGCGCGTTAGCTTCCTCCTACAATGAGCAGTTCTTC | CASSGGGRALASSYNEQFF
TRBJ1-4 | . | TRBV6-5 | TRBD1 | TGTGCCAGCAAAAAGGGGGCAGGGGTTCGTGAAAAACTGTTTTTT | CASKKGAGVREKLFF
TRBJ1-1 | medium-sized | TRBV11-2 | . | TGTGCCAGCAGCTGGGGTGGAGTGAACACTGAAGCTTTCTTT | CASSWGGVNTEAFF
TRBJ2-7 | . | TRBV10-3 | TRBD1 | TGTGCCATCATGCTGCAGGGGGCTGGAGAGCAGTACTTC | CAIMLQGAGEQYF
TRBJ2-2 | . | TRBV15 | TRBD1 | TGTGCCACCAGCAGAGATGTAGACAGGGGGGTTTCCGGGGAGCTGTTTTTT | CATSRDVDRGVSGELFF
TRBJ2-3 | . | TRBV23-1 | TRBD2 | TGCGCCAGCAGTCAAACTAGCGGGAGGCCGAGTAGCACAGATACGCAGTATTTT | CASSQTSGRPSSTDTQYF
TRBJ2-2 | . | TRBV2 | . | TGTGCCAGCAGTGAGAGGACCAGTGGGACCGGGGAGCTGTTTTTT | CASSERTSGTGELFF
TRBJ1-1 | . | TRBV6-1 | . | TGTGCCAGCAGTGAAGCTGGGTTTGAAGCTTTCTTT | CASSEAGFEAFF
TRBJ2-2 | . | TRBV27 | TRBD2 | TGTGCCAGCAGTCGAAAGGGGACTAGCGGGAGGACCACCGGGGAGCTGTTTTTT | CASSRKGTSGRTTGELFF